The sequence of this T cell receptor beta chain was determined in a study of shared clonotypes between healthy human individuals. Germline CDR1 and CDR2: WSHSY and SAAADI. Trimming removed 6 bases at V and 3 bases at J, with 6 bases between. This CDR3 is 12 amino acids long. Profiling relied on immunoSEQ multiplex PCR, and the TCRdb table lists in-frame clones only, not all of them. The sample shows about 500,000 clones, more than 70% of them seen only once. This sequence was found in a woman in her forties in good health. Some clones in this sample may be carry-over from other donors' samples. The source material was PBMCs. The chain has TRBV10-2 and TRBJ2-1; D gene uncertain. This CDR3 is CASRLLYNEQFF. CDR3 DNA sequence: TGCGCCAGCAGGTTGCTCTACAATGAGCAGTTCTTC.